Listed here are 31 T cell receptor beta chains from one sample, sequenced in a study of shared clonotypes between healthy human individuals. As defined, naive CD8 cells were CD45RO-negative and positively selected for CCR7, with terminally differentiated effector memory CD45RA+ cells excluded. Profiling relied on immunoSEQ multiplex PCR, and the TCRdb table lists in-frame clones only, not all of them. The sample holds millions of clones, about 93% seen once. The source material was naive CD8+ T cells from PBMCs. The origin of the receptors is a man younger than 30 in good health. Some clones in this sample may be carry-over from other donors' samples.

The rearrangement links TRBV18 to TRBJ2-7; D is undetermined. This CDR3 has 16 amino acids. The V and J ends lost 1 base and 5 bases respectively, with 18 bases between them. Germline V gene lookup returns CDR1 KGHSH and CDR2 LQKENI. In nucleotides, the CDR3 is TGTGCCAGCTCACCACACCCGGCCTTGCTAATCGACGAGCAGTACTTC. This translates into CASSPHPALLIDEQYF.

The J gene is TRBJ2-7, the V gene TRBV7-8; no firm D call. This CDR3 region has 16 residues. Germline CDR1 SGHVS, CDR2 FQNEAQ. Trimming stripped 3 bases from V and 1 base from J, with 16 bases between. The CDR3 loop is CASSFAPSLSSYEQYF. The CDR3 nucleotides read TGTGCCAGCAGCTTCGCTCCTTCCCTATCTTCCTACGAGCAGTACTTC.

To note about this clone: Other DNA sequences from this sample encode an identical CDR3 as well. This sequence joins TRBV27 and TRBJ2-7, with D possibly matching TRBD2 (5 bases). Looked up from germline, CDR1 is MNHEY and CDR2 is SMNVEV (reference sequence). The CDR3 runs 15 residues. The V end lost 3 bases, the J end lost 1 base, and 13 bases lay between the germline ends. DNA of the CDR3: TGTGCCAGCAGTTTTCGAGGAGGTGGATCCTACGAGCAGTACTTC. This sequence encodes CASSFRGGGSYEQYF.

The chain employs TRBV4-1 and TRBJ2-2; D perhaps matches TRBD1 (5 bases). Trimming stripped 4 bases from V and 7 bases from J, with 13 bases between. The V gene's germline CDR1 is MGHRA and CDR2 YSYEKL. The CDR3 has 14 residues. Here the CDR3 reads CASSPRQGGGELFF. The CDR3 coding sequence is TGCGCCAGCAGCCCCAGGCAGGGTGGCGGGGAGCTGTTTTTT.

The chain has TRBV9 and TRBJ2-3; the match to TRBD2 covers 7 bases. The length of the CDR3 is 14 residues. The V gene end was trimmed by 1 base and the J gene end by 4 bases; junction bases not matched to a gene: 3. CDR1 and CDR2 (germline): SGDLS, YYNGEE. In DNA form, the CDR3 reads TGTGCCAGCAGCGTAACGGGAGGCCCAGATACGCAGTATTTT. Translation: CASSVTGGPDTQYF. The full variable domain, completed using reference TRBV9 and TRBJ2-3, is DSGVTQTPKHLITATGQRVTLRCSPRSGDLSVYWYQQSLDQGLQFLIQYYNGEERAKGNILERFSAQQFPDLHSELNLSSLELGDSALYFCASSVTGGPDTQYFGPGTRLTVL.

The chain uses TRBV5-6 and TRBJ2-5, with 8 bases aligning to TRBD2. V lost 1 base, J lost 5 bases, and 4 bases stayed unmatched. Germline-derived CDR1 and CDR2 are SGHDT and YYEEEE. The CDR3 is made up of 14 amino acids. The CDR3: CASSLSAGGETQYF. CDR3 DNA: TGTGCCAGCAGCTTGAGCGCGGGAGGTGAGACCCAGTACTTC.

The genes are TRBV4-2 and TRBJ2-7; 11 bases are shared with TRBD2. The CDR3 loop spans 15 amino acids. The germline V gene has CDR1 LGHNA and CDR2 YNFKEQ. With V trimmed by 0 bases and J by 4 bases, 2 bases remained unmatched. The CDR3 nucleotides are TGTGCCAGCAGCCAAGAACTAGCGGGAGAATACGAGCAGTACTTC. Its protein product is CASSQELAGEYEQYF.

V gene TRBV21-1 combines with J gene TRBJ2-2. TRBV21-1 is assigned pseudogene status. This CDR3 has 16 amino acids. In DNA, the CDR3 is TGTGCCAGCAGCAAAGTGGAGTCCAGGCCCAAATCCGAGCTGTTTTTT. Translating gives CASSKVESRPKSELFF.

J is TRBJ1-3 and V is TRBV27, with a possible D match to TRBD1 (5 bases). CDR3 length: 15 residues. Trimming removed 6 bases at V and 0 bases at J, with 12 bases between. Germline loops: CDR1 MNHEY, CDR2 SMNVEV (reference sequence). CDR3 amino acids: CASRYTGSSGNTIYF. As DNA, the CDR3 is TGTGCCAGCAGATATACAGGTTCCTCTGGAAACACCATATATTTT.

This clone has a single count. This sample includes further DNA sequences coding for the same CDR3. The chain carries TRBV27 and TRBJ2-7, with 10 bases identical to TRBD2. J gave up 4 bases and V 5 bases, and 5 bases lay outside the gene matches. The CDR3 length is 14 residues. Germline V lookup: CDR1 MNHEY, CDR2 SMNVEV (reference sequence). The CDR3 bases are TGTGCCAGCAGTGGCCTAGCGGGAGCTTACGAGCAGTACTTC. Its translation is CASSGLAGAYEQYF.

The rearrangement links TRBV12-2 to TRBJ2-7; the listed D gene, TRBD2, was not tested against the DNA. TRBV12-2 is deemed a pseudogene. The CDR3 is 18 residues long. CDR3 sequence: CASRLVYSSGRVSYEQYF. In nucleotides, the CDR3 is TGTGCAAGTCGCTTAGTCTATAGTAGCGGGAGGGTATCCTACGAGCAGTACTTC.

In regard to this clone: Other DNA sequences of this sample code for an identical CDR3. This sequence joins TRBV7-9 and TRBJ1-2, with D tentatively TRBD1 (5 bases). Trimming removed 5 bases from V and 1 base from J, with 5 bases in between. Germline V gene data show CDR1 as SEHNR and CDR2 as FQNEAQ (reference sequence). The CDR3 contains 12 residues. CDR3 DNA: TGTGCCAGCAGCCAGGGTAACTATGGCTACACCTTC. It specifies CASSQGNYGYTF.

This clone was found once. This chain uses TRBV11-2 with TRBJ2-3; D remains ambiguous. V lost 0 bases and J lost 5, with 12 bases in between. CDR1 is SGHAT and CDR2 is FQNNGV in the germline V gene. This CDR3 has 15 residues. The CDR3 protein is CASSLDPLFGDTQYF. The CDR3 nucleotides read TGTGCCAGCAGCTTAGATCCACTCTTCGGAGATACGCAGTATTTT. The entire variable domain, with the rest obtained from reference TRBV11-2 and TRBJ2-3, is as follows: EAGVAQSPRYKIIEKRQSVAFWCNPISGHATLYWYQQILGQGPKLLIQFQNNGVVDDSQLPKDRFSAERLKGVDSTLKIQPAKLEDSAVYLCASSLDPLFGDTQYFGPGTRLTVL.

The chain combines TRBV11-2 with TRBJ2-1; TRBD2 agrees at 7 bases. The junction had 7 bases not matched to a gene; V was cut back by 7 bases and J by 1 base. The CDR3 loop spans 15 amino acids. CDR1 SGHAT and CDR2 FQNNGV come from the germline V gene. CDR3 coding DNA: TGTGCCAGCACCGGTACTAGCGAGTCCTACAATGAGCAGTTCTTC. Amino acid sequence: CASTGTSESYNEQFF. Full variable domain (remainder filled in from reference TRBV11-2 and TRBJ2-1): EAGVAQSPRYKIIEKRQSVAFWCNPISGHATLYWYQQILGQGPKLLIQFQNNGVVDDSQLPKDRFSAERLKGVDSTLKIQPAKLEDSAVYLCASTGTSESYNEQFFGPGTRLTVL.

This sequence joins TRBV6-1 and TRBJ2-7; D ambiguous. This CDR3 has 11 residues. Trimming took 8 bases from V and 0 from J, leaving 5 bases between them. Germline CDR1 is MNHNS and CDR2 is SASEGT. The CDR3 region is CASVSSYEQYF. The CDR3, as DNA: TGTGCCAGCGTTAGCTCCTACGAGCAGTACTTC.

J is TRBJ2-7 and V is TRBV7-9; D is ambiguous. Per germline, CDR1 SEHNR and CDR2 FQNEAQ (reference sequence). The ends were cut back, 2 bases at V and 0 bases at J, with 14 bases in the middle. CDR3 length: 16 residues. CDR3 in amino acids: CASSLRDASSSYEQYF. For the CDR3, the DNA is TGTGCCAGCAGCTTACGTGACGCATCCAGCTCCTACGAGCAGTACTTC.

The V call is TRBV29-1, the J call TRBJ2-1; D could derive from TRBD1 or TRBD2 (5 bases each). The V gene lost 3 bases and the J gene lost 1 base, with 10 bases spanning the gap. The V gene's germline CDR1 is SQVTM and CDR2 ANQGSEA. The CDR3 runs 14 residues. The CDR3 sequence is CSVEGTYSYNEQFF. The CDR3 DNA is TGCAGCGTTGAGGGGACGTATTCCTACAATGAGCAGTTCTTC.

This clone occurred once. CDR3 in DNA: TGTGCCAGCAGCCAATGGGAGGATACGCAGTATTTT. Protein sequence: CASSQWEDTQYF. The chain is built from TRBV7-9 and TRBJ2-3; tentative D call: TRBD2 (5 bases). V was cut by 5 bases and J by 6 bases, with 9 bases left in between. This CDR3 comprises 12 residues. Germline assignment: CDR1 SEHNR and CDR2 FQNEAQ (reference sequence). The full variable domain, completed using reference TRBV7-9 and TRBJ2-3, is DTGVSQNPRHKITKRGQNVTFRCDPISEHNRLYWYRQTLGQGPEFLTYFQNEAQLEKSRLLSDRFSAERPKGSFSTLEIQRTEQGDSAMYLCASSQWEDTQYFGPGTRLTVL.

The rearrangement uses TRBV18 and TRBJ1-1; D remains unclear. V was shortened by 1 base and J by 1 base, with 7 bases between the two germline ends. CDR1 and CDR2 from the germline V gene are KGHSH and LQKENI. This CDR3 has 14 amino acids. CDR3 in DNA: TGTGCCAGCTCACCACTTGGGCAGAACACTGAAGCTTTCTTT. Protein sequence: CASSPLGQNTEAFF.

CDR3 sequence reads: CASSGGSGGWGTYEQYF. Here the CDR3 DNA reads TGCGCCAGCAGCGGGGGGAGCGGTGGATGGGGAACCTACGAGCAGTACTTC. The chain has TRBV10-1 and TRBJ2-7; 7 bases are shared with TRBD2. CDR3 length: 17 amino acids. Germline V gene data show CDR1 as WNHNN and CDR2 as SYGVQD (reference sequence). J was trimmed by 2 bases and V by 6 bases; bases with no gene match: 16.

This CDR3 reads CASSYIMNTEAFF. The DNA for the CDR3 is TGTGCCAGCAGTTACATCATGAACACTGAAGCTTTCTTT. This chain joins TRBV6-6 and TRBJ1-1; D is ambiguous. The CDR3 has 13 amino acids. V was shortened by 2 bases and J by 0 bases, with 4 bases between the two germline ends. Germline V CDR1 and CDR2: MNHNY, SVGAGI (reference sequence).

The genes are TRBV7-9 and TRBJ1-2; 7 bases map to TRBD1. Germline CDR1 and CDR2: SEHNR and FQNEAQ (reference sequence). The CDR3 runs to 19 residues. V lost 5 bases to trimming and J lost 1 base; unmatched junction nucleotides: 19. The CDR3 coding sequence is TGTGCCAGCAGCGGAACAACAGGGGTAGGAGGGGCCTTTAACTATGGCTACACCTTC. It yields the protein CASSGTTGVGGAFNYGYTF.

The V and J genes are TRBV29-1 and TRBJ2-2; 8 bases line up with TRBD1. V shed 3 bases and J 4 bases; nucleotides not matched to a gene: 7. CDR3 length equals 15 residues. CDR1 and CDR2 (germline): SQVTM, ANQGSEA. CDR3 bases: TGCAGCGTTGAGGTCGGTCAGGGGGCCACCGGGGAGCTGTTTTTT. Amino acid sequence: CSVEVGQGATGELFF.

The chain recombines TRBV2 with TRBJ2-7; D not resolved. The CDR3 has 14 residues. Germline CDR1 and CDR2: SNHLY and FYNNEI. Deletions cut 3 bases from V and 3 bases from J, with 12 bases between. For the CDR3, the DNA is TGTGCCAGCAGTGATAGACTTTTCCTCTACGAGCAGTACTTC. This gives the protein CASSDRLFLYEQYF.

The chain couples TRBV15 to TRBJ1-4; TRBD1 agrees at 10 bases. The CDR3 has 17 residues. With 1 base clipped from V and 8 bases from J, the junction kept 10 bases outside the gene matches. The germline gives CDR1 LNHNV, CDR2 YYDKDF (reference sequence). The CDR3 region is CATSRVPGQGTREKLFF. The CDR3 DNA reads TGTGCCACCAGCAGAGTTCCGGGACAGGGGACTCGGGAAAAACTGTTTTTT.

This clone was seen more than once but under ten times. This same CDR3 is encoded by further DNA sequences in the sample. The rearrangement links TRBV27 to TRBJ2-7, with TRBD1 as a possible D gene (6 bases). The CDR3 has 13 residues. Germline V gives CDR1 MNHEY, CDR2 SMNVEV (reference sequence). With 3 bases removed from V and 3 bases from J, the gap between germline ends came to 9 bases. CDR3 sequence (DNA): TGTGCCAGCAGTTTGGGGGCAAGCTACGAGCAGTACTTC. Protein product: CASSLGASYEQYF.

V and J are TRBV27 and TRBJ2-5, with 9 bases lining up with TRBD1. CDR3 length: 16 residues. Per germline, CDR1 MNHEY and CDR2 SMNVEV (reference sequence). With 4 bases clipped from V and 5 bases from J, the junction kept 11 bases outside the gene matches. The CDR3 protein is CASSSLRQGGTETQYF. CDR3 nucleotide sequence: TGTGCCAGCAGTTCCCTTCGACAGGGGGGCACCGAGACCCAGTACTTC.

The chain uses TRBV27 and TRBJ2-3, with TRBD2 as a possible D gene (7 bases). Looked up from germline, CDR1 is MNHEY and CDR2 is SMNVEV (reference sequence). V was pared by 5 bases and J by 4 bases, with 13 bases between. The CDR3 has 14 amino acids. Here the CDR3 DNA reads TGTGCCAGCAGTCTCCCGGGGGGCGCAGATACGCAGTATTTT. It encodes CASSLPGGADTQYF.

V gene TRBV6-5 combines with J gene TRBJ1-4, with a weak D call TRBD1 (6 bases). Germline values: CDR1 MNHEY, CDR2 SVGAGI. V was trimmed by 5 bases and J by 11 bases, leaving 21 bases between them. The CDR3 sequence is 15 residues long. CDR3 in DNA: TGTGCCAGCAGTCCTAAGGGGGGGGGCAGGTGGAAACTGTTTTTT. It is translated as CASSPKGGGRWKLFF.

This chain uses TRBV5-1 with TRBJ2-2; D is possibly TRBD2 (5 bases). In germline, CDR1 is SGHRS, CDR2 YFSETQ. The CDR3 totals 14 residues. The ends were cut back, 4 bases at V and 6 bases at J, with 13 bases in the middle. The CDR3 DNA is TGCGCCAGCAGCGTGGGCCCCGGGGCCGGGGAGCTGTTTTTT. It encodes CASSVGPGAGELFF.

The chain's CDR3 is CASSLRPGHMNTEAFF. The CDR3 DNA reads as TGTGCCAGCAGTCTGAGACCGGGACACATGAACACTGAAGCTTTCTTT. The chain carries TRBV27 and TRBJ1-1; D might be TRBD1 (6 bases). The germline gives CDR1 MNHEY, CDR2 SMNVEV (reference sequence). The V gene lost 5 bases and the J gene lost 0 bases, with 16 bases spanning the gap. CDR3 length: 16 residues.